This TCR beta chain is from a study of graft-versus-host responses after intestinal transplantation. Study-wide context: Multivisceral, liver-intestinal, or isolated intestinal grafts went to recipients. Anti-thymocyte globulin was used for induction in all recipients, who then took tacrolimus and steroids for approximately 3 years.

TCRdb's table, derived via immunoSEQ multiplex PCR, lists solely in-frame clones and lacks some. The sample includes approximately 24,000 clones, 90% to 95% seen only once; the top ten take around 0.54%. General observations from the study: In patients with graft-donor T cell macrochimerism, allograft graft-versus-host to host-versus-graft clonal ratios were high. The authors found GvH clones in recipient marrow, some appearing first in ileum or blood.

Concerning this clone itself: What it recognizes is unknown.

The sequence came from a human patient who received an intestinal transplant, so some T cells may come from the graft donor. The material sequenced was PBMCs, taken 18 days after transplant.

CDR3 in DNA: TGCGCCAGCAGCCAAGTCGTCGGGGCTGAAGCGGACATTCAGTACTTC. As protein: CASSQVVGAEADIQYF. This sequence joins TRBV4-1 and TRBJ2-4; D is tentatively TRBD1 or TRBD2 (5 bases each). The CDR3 is made up of 16 amino acids. Per the germline V gene, CDR1 is MGHRA and CDR2 is YSYEKL. The ends were cut back, 1 base at V and 8 bases at J, with 18 bases in the middle.